What follows is one TCR beta chain and its context. Antigen: not known. The CDR3 is 16 amino acids. CDR1 and CDR2 from the germline V gene are LNHDA and SQIVND (reference sequence). V lost 6 bases to trimming and J lost 6 bases; unmatched junction nucleotides: 10. The data were taken from a study of cytomegalovirus exposure and HLA in healthy donors. Findings and limits, study-wide: TCR beta chains numbering approximately 150 were designated cytomegalovirus-associated. In vitro checks showed that a few CMV-associated chains really do target CMV antigens.

The PCR contained 60 Vbeta and 13 Jbeta primers. As handled by the study authors: It was a later analysis that counted 83 million or so unique TCR beta chains, of which 9.5 million to 14 million were shared. Sequencing used immunoSEQ multiplex PCR; TCRdb keeps in-frame clones, though not all of them. The V and J calls and clone size come from that table; D and trimming were worked out from the DNA. The repertoire holds a few hundred thousand clones, with approximately 68% as singletons. V and J are TRBV19 and TRBJ2-1; 11 bases are shared with TRBD2. Sequencing was done on a sample of PBMCs. This sequence was found in a woman in her 30s in good health and CMV-seronegative. The CDR3 region has the DNA TGTGCCAGTAGCCCCTCGACTAGCGGGATAGGCAATGAGCAGTTCTTC. Protein: CASSPSTSGIGNEQFF.